The 14 T cell receptor beta chains below were found in one sample sequenced in a study of shared clonotypes between healthy human individuals. CD8 cells classed as naive were CD45RO-negative and positively selected for CCR7, excluding terminally differentiated effector memory CD45RA+ cells. Assay used: immunoSEQ multiplex PCR; TCRdb lists only in-frame clones, some missing. Of about 590,000 clones listed, 95% to 96% are singletons. Sequenced material: naive CD8+ T cells sorted from blood. These receptor sequences come from a woman in her twenties or thirties in good health.

V gene TRBV14 combines with J gene TRBJ1-1; a possible D gene is TRBD1 (6 bases). Germline V gene data show CDR1 as SGHDN and CDR2 as FVKESK. The CDR3 covers 16 residues. The V gene lost 2 bases and the J gene lost 4 bases, with 17 bases spanning the gap. CDR3 protein: CASSQFGGRRATEAFF. CDR3 coding DNA: TGTGCCAGCAGCCAATTCGGGGGCCGGCGGGCCACTGAAGCTTTCTTT.

The rearrangement links TRBV9 to TRBJ2-7, with TRBD2 as a possible D gene (6 bases). CDR3 length equals 14 residues. The germline V and J ends were trimmed by 0 bases and 3 bases, with 10 bases remaining between them. Germline values: CDR1 SGDLS, CDR2 YYNGEE. The CDR3 nucleotides are TGTGCCAGCAGCGTAGAGGGTAGCGGCTACGAGCAGTACTTC. The encoded protein is CASSVEGSGYEQYF.

The chain carries TRBV5-1 and TRBJ2-1; D not certain. Trimming pared 0 bases from V and 6 bases from J, leaving 4 bases between. CDR1 is SGHRS and CDR2 is YFSETQ in the germline V gene. The CDR3 runs to 12 residues. CDR3: CASSLASNEQFF. CDR3 nucleotides: TGCGCCAGCAGCTTGGCTAGCAATGAGCAGTTCTTC.

CDR3 amino acids: CASSPATGTYEQYF. CDR3 nucleotides: TGTGCCAGCAGCCCGGCGACAGGGACCTACGAGCAGTACTTC. The chain links TRBV5-4 to TRBJ2-7, with 7 bases fitting TRBD1. Trimming took 4 bases from V and 2 from J; bases not matched to a gene: 6. The CDR3 is made up of 14 amino acids. Per germline, CDR1 SGHNT and CDR2 YYREEE (reference sequence).

J is TRBJ2-7 and V is TRBV5-6; the D gene is possibly TRBD1 (6 bases). V lost 7 bases to trimming and J lost 2 bases, with 25 bases between them. This CDR3 is built from 17 residues. Looked up from germline, CDR1 is SGHDT and CDR2 is YYEEEE. The CDR3 DNA reads TGTGCCAGCTACCCCTCGAGAACAGGGAGTCTCCCCTACGAGCAGTACTTC. Translated, it gives CASYPSRTGSLPYEQYF.

The V and J genes are TRBV27 and TRBJ2-1; D unresolved. Trimming removed 10 bases from V and 9 bases from J, with 16 bases in between. There are 12 residues in the CDR3. Per germline, CDR1 MNHEY and CDR2 SMNVEV (reference sequence). The CDR3 coding sequence is TGTGCCATCCAGCCCCCCTATGGTGAGCAGTTCTTC. As protein: CAIQPPYGEQFF.

This clone was detected only once. The rearrangement links TRBV11-2 to TRBJ2-7, with D maybe TRBD1 (6 bases). The germline gives CDR1 SGHAT, CDR2 FQNNGV. The CDR3 is 17 residues long. Trimming cost V 4 bases and J 1 base, with 20 bases left between them. The CDR3 DNA follows: TGTGCCAGCAGCTCGTCTCCGGGACACATATCTTCCTACGAGCAGTACTTC. This translates into CASSSSPGHISSYEQYF.

The chain joins TRBV9 to TRBJ2-5; D is unclear. CDR1 and CDR2 (germline): SGDLS, YYNGEE. CDR3 length equals 13 residues. V lost 0 bases and J lost 6, with 9 bases in between. The DNA of the CDR3 is TGTGCCAGCAGCGTAGTCGAGAGAAAGACCCAGTACTTC. Translation: CASSVVERKTQYF.

The rearrangement links TRBV13 to TRBJ2-5; D possibly matches TRBD1 or TRBD2 (6 bases each). The CDR3 consists of 15 residues. Looked up from germline, CDR1 is PRHDT and CDR2 is FYEKMQ (reference sequence). V was shortened by 7 bases and J by 5 bases, with 20 bases between the two germline ends. In DNA, the CDR3 is TGTGCCAGCACCCCCCCGTGGGGGGCCGGCGAGACCCAGTACTTC. It translates to CASTPPWGAGETQYF.

This clone appeared once. This CDR3 is CAKRTQGPFEQYF. The DNA for the CDR3 is TGCGCCAAAAGGACCCAGGGGCCCTTTGAGCAGTACTTC. This chain links TRBV10-2 with TRBJ2-7; weak D call: TRBD1 (6 bases). CDR1 and CDR2 (germline): WSHSY, SAAADI. The CDR3 consists of 13 residues. V shed 10 bases and J shed 7 bases, with 20 bases lying between them.

The chain uses TRBV4-1 and TRBJ2-1; 9 bases match TRBD1. J lost 9 bases, V lost 0 bases, and 6 bases had no gene match. The CDR3 has 15 amino acids. Germline loops: CDR1 MGHRA, CDR2 YSYEKL. Here the CDR3 reads CASSQDSGTGFEQFF. CDR3 nucleotide sequence: TGCGCCAGCAGCCAAGATTCCGGGACAGGGTTTGAGCAGTTCTTC.

A single count supports this clone. V and J are TRBV27 and TRBJ2-5; D perhaps matches TRBD2 (5 bases). Germline V CDR1 and CDR2: MNHEY, SMNVEV (reference sequence). Trimming removed 8 bases from V and 9 bases from J, with 19 bases in between. The CDR3 loop spans 13 amino acids. The CDR3 here is CASHGGTGAAQYF. The CDR3 DNA reads TGTGCCAGCCATGGAGGAACCGGAGCGGCCCAGTACTTC.

This chain connects TRBV27 to TRBJ2-1; 8 bases are shared with TRBD2. This CDR3 region has 16 residues. Germline CDR1 and CDR2: MNHEY and SMNVEV (reference sequence). The V and J ends lost 1 base and 4 bases, in that order; junction bases with no gene match: 6. CDR3 sequence reads: CASSLLSGSAYNEQFF. The CDR3 DNA sequence: TGTGCCAGCAGTTTATTGAGCGGGAGTGCGTACAATGAGCAGTTCTTC.

The chain combines TRBV6-5 with TRBJ1-2, with 7 bases fitting TRBD1. After removal of 2 bases from V and 3 bases from J, the junction contained 3 bases not matched to a gene. Germline assignment: CDR1 MNHEY and CDR2 SVGAGI. The CDR3 is 14 amino acids. CDR3 sequence (DNA): TGTGCCAGCAGTTACCAGGGGGGGTACTATGGCTACACCTTC. It yields the protein CASSYQGGYYGYTF.